These 12 T cell receptor beta chains came from one sample sequenced in a study of shared clonotypes between healthy human individuals. CD45RO-negative CD8 cells positively selected for CCR7 made up the naive population, which excluded terminally differentiated effector memory CD45RA+ cells. Assay used: immunoSEQ multiplex PCR; TCRdb lists only in-frame clones, some missing. The sample records about 610,000 clones, 90% to 97% being singletons. Sequenced sample: naive CD8+ T cells sorted from blood. All receptors come from a woman aged 30 to 39 in good health.

V usage is TRBV2 and J usage is TRBJ2-7; D call uncertain. Trimming left V 5 bases short and J 2 bases short, with 10 bases between. The CDR3 has 13 amino acids. The germline gives CDR1 SNHLY, CDR2 FYNNEI. The CDR3 DNA reads TGTGCCAGCAGTAAGGAACACCCCTACGAGCAGTACTTC. As protein: CASSKEHPYEQYF. Supplemented by reference TRBV2 and TRBJ2-7, the full variable domain reads EPEVTQTPSHQVTQMGQEVILRCVPISNHLYFYWYRQILGQKVEFLVSFYNNEISEKSEIFDDQFSVERPDGSNFTLKIRSTKLEDSAMYFCASSKEHPYEQYFGPGTRLTVT.

The chain employs TRBV11-3 and TRBJ2-3; either TRBD1 or TRBD2 may supply D (5 bases each). The CDR3 is 13 residues long. Germline V gives CDR1 SGHNT, CDR2 YENEEA. With 5 bases removed from V and 4 bases from J, the gap between germline ends came to 10 bases. The CDR3 is CASSRGVADTQYF. CDR3 bases: TGTGCCAGCAGCCGAGGGGTGGCAGATACGCAGTATTTT.

The gene calls are TRBV28 and TRBJ2-3, with 10 nucleotides matching TRBD2. V lost 1 base and J lost 5; bases outside the gene matches: 6. The CDR3 is 16 residues long. CDR1 and CDR2 from the germline V gene are MDHEN and SYDVKM. The chain's CDR3 is CASSLLASGRGDTQYF. CDR3 bases: TGTGCCAGCAGTTTATTAGCCAGCGGGAGGGGAGATACGCAGTATTTT.

The V and J genes are TRBV9 and TRBJ2-3; D is ambiguous. This CDR3 region has 18 residues. V was cut by 0 bases and J by 0 bases, with 17 bases left in between. Germline V gene sequence: CDR1 SGDLS, CDR2 YYNGEE. The CDR3 loop is CASSVGAKISPSTDTQYF. CDR3 DNA sequence: TGTGCCAGCAGCGTAGGGGCCAAAATAAGTCCCAGCACAGATACGCAGTATTTT.

J is TRBJ2-1 and V is TRBV11-2; D possibly corresponds to TRBD1 (5 bases). The CDR3 runs to 13 residues. Trimming cost V 3 bases and J 5 bases, with 8 bases left between them. Germline CDR1 and CDR2: SGHAT and FQNNGV. CDR3 in DNA: TGTGCCAGCAGCTTGATGGGGCACAATGAGCAGTTCTTC. Translated: CASSLMGHNEQFF. Drawing the rest from reference TRBV11-2 and TRBJ2-1, the complete variable domain is EAGVAQSPRYKIIEKRQSVAFWCNPISGHATLYWYQQILGQGPKLLIQFQNNGVVDDSQLPKDRFSAERLKGVDSTLKIQPAKLEDSAVYLCASSLMGHNEQFFGPGTRLTVL.

The V call is TRBV20-1, the J call TRBJ2-7, with D perhaps matching TRBD1 (5 bases). V lost 5 bases and J 6 bases, leaving 11 bases between the germline ends. The CDR3 has 11 amino acids. Germline V lookup: CDR1 DFQATT, CDR2 SNEGSKA (reference sequence). CDR3 sequence: CSARRAREQYF. Written as DNA, the CDR3 is TGCAGTGCTCGCAGGGCCCGCGAGCAGTACTTC.

This clone appeared a single time. The chain is built from TRBV9 and TRBJ2-5; no definite D call. Between the trimmed V and J ends, which lost 5 bases and 5 bases, there was a span of 13 bases. Germline lookup yields CDR1 SGDLS and CDR2 YYNGEE. The CDR3 has 13 residues. CDR3 nucleotide sequence: TGTGCCAGCAGTGCTTTTGGGTCCGAGACCCAGTACTTC. Protein sequence: CASSAFGSETQYF.

The chain recombines TRBV9 with TRBJ2-7; TRBD2 matches at 9 bases. Germline loops: CDR1 SGDLS, CDR2 YYNGEE. J gave up 0 bases and V 2 bases, and 6 bases lay outside the gene matches. The CDR3 totals 16 residues. As DNA, the CDR3 is TGTGCCAGCAGCGTCTCAGGTAGCGGGAGCTCCTACGAGCAGTACTTC. This gives the protein CASSVSGSGSSYEQYF.

This chain uses TRBV28 with TRBJ2-3; D is possibly TRBD2 (5 bases). From germline, CDR1 is MDHEN and CDR2 SYDVKM. V was trimmed by 2 bases and J by 0 bases, leaving 9 bases between them. This CDR3 contains 15 residues. The CDR3 nucleotides are TGTGCCAGCAGTTTAATGATAGCGAGCACAGATACGCAGTATTTT. Amino acids: CASSLMIASTDTQYF.

V is TRBV19 and J is TRBJ1-1; D gene unclear. Trimming took off 3 bases at V and 5 bases at J, with 16 bases between the two ends. Germline CDR1 and CDR2: LNHDA and SQIVND (reference sequence). The CDR3 has 15 amino acids. CDR3 bases: TGTGCCAGTAGTATTTACGGACCGTCGGAGACTGAAGCTTTCTTT. This encodes CASSIYGPSETEAFF.

This chain joins TRBV28 and TRBJ1-5; no clear D gene. Germline V CDR1 and CDR2: MDHEN, SYDVKM. V was shortened by 5 bases and J by 9 bases, with 14 bases between the two germline ends. CDR3 length equals 13 residues. Here the CDR3 DNA reads TGTGCCAGCAGTCCAAAGGACTTGCGGCCCCAGCATTTT. This gives the protein CASSPKDLRPQHF.

The chain uses TRBV6-1 and TRBJ2-7; TRBD1 matches 9 bases. Germline CDR1 and CDR2: MNHNS and SASEGT. The CDR3 is 12 residues long. V gave up 8 bases and J gave up 4 bases; unmatched junction bases: 3. The CDR3 spells CASRDRVYEQYF. CDR3 DNA: TGTGCCAGCCGGGACAGGGTGTACGAGCAGTACTTC.